Listed here are 3 T cell receptor beta chains from one sample, sequenced in a study of T cells after yellow fever vaccination (dated by TCRdb to the late 2010s). Per the publication, the treatment or condition label means: live attenuated yellow fever vaccine strain. Library generation was performed with 5' RACE. Sequencing used an Illumina HiSeq 2500. In TCRdb, the public reads were trimmed at Q25 with fastp and aligned with MiXCR, with productive beta chains retained. Identical CDR3 protein sequences are pooled into one entry, listed with their most common genes and DNA. In all, the sample holds about 550,000 distinct CDR3 sequences, and under 25% of those were seen once. The leading ten clones occupy roughly an eighth of the sample. The sequencing used PBMCs, collected 15 days after the yellow fever booster vaccination. The receptors here all came from a young man who received the YFV17D yellow fever vaccine.

The rearrangement joins TRBV20-1 to TRBJ2-7; TRBD1 aligns across 7 bases. The CDR3 sequence is 14 residues long. Losses at the gene ends were 8 bases for V and 2 bases for J; bases not matched to a gene: 12. The germline V gene encodes CDR1 DFQATT and CDR2 SNEGSKA (reference sequence). This chain's CDR3 is CSTNRDRVTYEQYF. CDR3 coding DNA: TGCAGTACAAACCGAGACAGGGTCACCTACGAGCAGTACTTC.

This clonotype showed up just a few times. V and J are TRBV9 and TRBJ1-1; TRBD1 matches at 7 bases. V was clipped by 3 bases and J by 0 bases; unmatched bases: 2. Germline V lookup: CDR1 SGDLS, CDR2 YYNGEE. CDR3 length: 14 residues. The CDR3 DNA sequence: TGTGCCAGCAGCGCCGGGACAGTGAACACTGAAGCTTTCTTT. It yields the protein CASSAGTVNTEAFF. The variable domain in full, with the rest retrieved from reference TRBV9 and TRBJ1-1, is DSGVTQTPKHLITATGQRVTLRCSPRSGDLSVYWYQQSLDQGLQFLIQYYNGEERAKGNILERFSAQQFPDLHSELNLSSLELGDSALYFCASSAGTVNTEAFFGQGTRLTVV.

Ten or more counts support this clonotype. The chain joins TRBV20-1 to TRBJ1-1; D uncertain. V lost 2 bases and J 0 bases, leaving 10 bases between the germline ends. The CDR3 contains 14 residues. In germline, CDR1 is DFQATT, CDR2 SNEGSKA (reference sequence). This CDR3 reads CSARTGMMNTEAFF. The DNA for the CDR3 is TGCAGTGCTAGAACCGGCATGATGAACACTGAAGCTTTCTTT.